Below are 19 T cell receptor beta chains sequenced from a single sample in a study of CD8 T cells in Susac syndrome. RNA amounts of roughly 0.45 to 1 ug underwent reverse transcription with random hexamers. TCRdb called the immunoSEQ multiplex PCR reads again in MiXCR, with one record for every CDR3 protein. The sample holds about 130,000 distinct CDR3 sequences, over 90% seen once. Sequencing was performed on CD4+ T cells from PBMCs. Every receptor here comes from a human donor in good health.

The CDR3 DNA reads as TGTGCCAGCAGCTGGGACTCCACTGAGCAGTTCTTC. Translation gives CASSWDSTEQFF. V is TRBV7-9 and J is TRBJ2-1; D is perhaps TRBD2 (6 bases). Germline loops: CDR1 SEHNR, CDR2 FQNEAQ (reference sequence). The CDR3 extends over 12 amino acids. V lost 4 bases to trimming and J lost 9 bases, with 10 bases between them. The whole variable domain, remainder taken from reference TRBV7-9 and TRBJ2-1, is DTGVSQNPRHKITKRGQNVTFRCDPISEHNRLYWYRQTLGQGPEFLTYFQNEAQLEKSRLLSDRFSAERPKGSFSTLEIQRTEQGDSAMYLCASSWDSTEQFFGPGTRLTVL.

The chain employs TRBV15 and TRBJ2-7, with D tentatively TRBD2 (5 bases). Trimming removed 1 base at V and 4 bases at J, with 14 bases between. This CDR3 is 15 amino acids long. Germline V CDR1 and CDR2: LNHNV, YYDKDF (reference sequence). DNA of the CDR3: TGTGCCACCAGCAGAGGAGGGTGGGAGTCGTACGAGCAGTACTTC. It specifies CATSRGGWESYEQYF.

The chain joins TRBV5-1 to TRBJ2-1; the D is unclear. V was pared by 0 bases and J by 5 bases, with 9 bases between. The CDR3 contains 14 residues. CDR1 and CDR2 from the germline V gene are SGHRS and YFSETQ. CDR3 in amino acids: CASSLVVQNNEQFF. The DNA for the CDR3 is TGCGCCAGCAGCTTGGTAGTCCAAAACAATGAGCAGTTCTTC.

The V and J genes are TRBV5-4 and TRBJ1-5; 7 nucleotides agree with TRBD1. CDR1 and CDR2 from the germline V gene are SGHNT and YYREEE (reference sequence). The CDR3 length is 15 residues. The ends lost 2 bases at V and 3 bases at J; junction bases unmatched: 5. CDR3 residues: CASSFGTGANQPQHF. CDR3 in DNA: TGTGCCAGCAGCTTTGGTACAGGGGCCAATCAGCCCCAGCATTTT.

This chain uses TRBV29-1 with TRBJ1-5; D possibly corresponds to TRBD1 (6 bases). The CDR3 runs 12 residues. Germline CDR1 and CDR2: SQVTM and ANQGSEA. V was trimmed by 4 bases and J by 6 bases, leaving 10 bases between them. In DNA form, the CDR3 reads TGCAGCGTTGCAGGGGTAGGTCAGCCCCAGCATTTT. Its translation is CSVAGVGQPQHF.

This chain joins TRBV6-5 and TRBJ1-3; 7 bases agree with TRBD1. Germline assignment: CDR1 MNHEY and CDR2 SVGAGI. Trimming removed 5 bases from V and 4 bases from J; junction bases left unmatched: 8. The CDR3 extends over 15 amino acids. CDR3 in DNA: TGTGCCAGCAGTCGCGACAGGGTGCCAGGAAACACCATATATTTT. As protein: CASSRDRVPGNTIYF.

The genes are TRBV13 and TRBJ2-7, with TRBD2 identical over 12 bases. The CDR3 is made up of 17 amino acids. The trim removed 0 bases at V and 8 bases at J, leaving 11 bases unmatched. The germline CDR1 and CDR2 sequences are PRHDT and FYEKMQ (reference sequence). The CDR3, as DNA: TGTGCCAGCAGCTTAGGGGATCTAGCGGGAGGGCCGCTTAAGCAGTACTTC. Translation: CASSLGDLAGGPLKQYF.

V gene TRBV19 combines with J gene TRBJ2-7, with a possible D match to TRBD1 (6 bases). CDR3 length: 14 residues. Trimming shortened V by 9 bases and J by 3 bases, and 18 bases separated the two germline ends. Germline values: CDR1 LNHDA, CDR2 SQIVND (reference sequence). CDR3 protein: CASHRAGAVYEQYF. Written as DNA, the CDR3 is TGTGCCAGCCATAGAGCAGGGGCCGTCTACGAGCAGTACTTC.

The rearrangement uses TRBV3-1 and TRBJ2-7, with D maybe TRBD2 (6 bases). Germline V gene data show CDR1 as LGHDT and CDR2 as YNNKEL (reference sequence). CDR3 length equals 12 residues. V was clipped by 1 base and J by 6 bases, with 7 bases between them. CDR3 nucleotides: TGTGCCAGCAGCCAAGTTAGCGGCGAGCAGTACTTC. Translated, it gives CASSQVSGEQYF.

The rearrangement links TRBV6-2 or TRBV6-3 to TRBJ2-3, with D possibly TRBD1 on 6 matching bases. Germline CDR1 and CDR2: MNHEY and SVGEGT. Trimming took 7 bases from V and 0 from J, leaving 17 bases between them. The CDR3 runs to 16 residues. CDR3: CASKDWGRYSTDTQYF. The CDR3 bases are TGTGCCAGCAAGGACTGGGGGCGGTATAGCACAGATACGCAGTATTTT.

The V and J genes are TRBV28 and TRBJ2-1; TRBD2 matches at 10 bases. Trimming cost V 4 bases and J 6 bases; bases outside gene matches: 9. The CDR3 is 16 residues long. Germline V lookup: CDR1 MDHEN, CDR2 SYDVKM. CDR3 amino acids: CASSSLLAGGRNEQFF. The CDR3 DNA is TGTGCCAGCAGTTCCCTCTTAGCGGGAGGCCGCAATGAGCAGTTCTTC.

This rearrangement joins TRBV3-1 to TRBJ2-7; 9 nucleotides line up with TRBD1. Germline CDR1 and CDR2: LGHDT and YNNKEL (reference sequence). CDR3 length equals 14 residues. V was pared by 1 base and J by 5 bases, with 3 bases of the junction left unmatched. CDR3 residues: CASSQGGTGNEQYF. The CDR3 coding sequence is TGTGCCAGCAGCCAAGGAGGGACAGGGAACGAGCAGTACTTC.

The chain employs TRBV29-1 and TRBJ2-1; D is ambiguous. Germline CDR1 and CDR2: SQVTM and ANQGSEA. V dropped 1 base and J dropped 9 bases, with 10 bases sitting between them. CDR3 length: 12 amino acids. The chain's CDR3 is CSVEGRRFEQFF. The CDR3 DNA reads as TGCAGCGTTGAAGGGCGGCGATTTGAGCAGTTCTTC.

V gene TRBV29-1 combines with J gene TRBJ1-1, with D unresolved. Germline lookup yields CDR1 SQVTM and CDR2 ANQGSEA. The CDR3 totals 13 residues. The V end was cut by 6 bases, the J end by 3 bases, with 14 bases between. The CDR3 spells CSVRDGYYTEAFF. CDR3 in DNA: TGCAGCGTAAGAGACGGTTATTACACTGAAGCTTTCTTT.

This chain connects TRBV14 to TRBJ2-1, with 15 bases identical to TRBD2. Germline trimming cut 2 bases from V and 4 bases from J; bases unmatched to any gene: 3. Germline V gene data show CDR1 as SGHDN and CDR2 as FVKESK. The CDR3 length is 17 residues. The CDR3 DNA follows: TGTGCCAGCAGCCAATGGACTAGCGGGAGGGCTTACAATGAGCAGTTCTTC. Encoded protein: CASSQWTSGRAYNEQFF.

J is TRBJ2-1 and V is TRBV4-1; 9 positions match TRBD1. CDR1 MGHRA and CDR2 YSYEKL come from the germline V gene. This CDR3 is 17 amino acids long. J lost 4 bases, V lost 1 base, and 8 bases had no gene match. The CDR3 DNA is TGCGCCAGCAGCCAAGGGGACAGGGACGGCGGTTACAATGAGCAGTTCTTC. Translated, it gives CASSQGDRDGGYNEQFF.

The chain employs TRBV12-3 or TRBV12-4 and TRBJ2-2; 15 bases are a match to TRBD2. The CDR3 contains 18 residues. V lost 1 base to trimming and J lost 3 bases; unmatched junction nucleotides: 3. The CDR3 nucleotides are TGTGCCAGCAGTTTAGGGACTAGCGGGAGGGCCGACACCGGGGAGCTGTTTTTT. The encoded protein is CASSLGTSGRADTGELFF.

This clonotype was seen more than once but under ten times. V usage is TRBV7-6 and J usage is TRBJ2-7, with D unresolved. The CDR3 is made up of 12 amino acids. The germline gives CDR1 SGHVS, CDR2 FNYEAQ. V was shortened by 3 bases and J by 3 bases, with 6 bases between the two germline ends. In nucleotides, the CDR3 is TGTGCCAGCAGCTTTCACAACTACGAGCAGTACTTC. As protein: CASSFHNYEQYF.

The chain is built from TRBV20-1 and TRBJ2-1; 12 nucleotides align to TRBD2. This CDR3 is built from 14 residues. V gave up 3 bases and J gave up 5 bases; unmatched junction bases: 2. Germline CDR1 and CDR2: DFQATT and SNEGSKA (reference sequence). The CDR3 DNA follows: TGCAGTGCTAGGACTAGCGGGAGACACAATGAGCAGTTCTTC. It is translated as CSARTSGRHNEQFF.